Shown below are 21 T cell receptor beta chains from a single sample sequenced in a study of regulatory T cells in long-lasting Graves disease. Time point indicated: newly diagnosed GD, antithyroid drugs for less than 3 months. RNA from PBMCs was the source of the TCR library. Both iRepertoire HTBI primers and Arm-PCR of CDR3 regions were used to build the TCR beta libraries. TCRdb recomputed calls from the multiplex PCR reads with MiXCR, one row per CDR3 protein. Among roughly 430,000 distinct CDR3 sequences listed, roughly 15% were seen once. The data were also submitted as part of a second study, on T cells in Graves' hyperthyroidism and ophthalmopathy.

The material sequenced was peripheral blood mononuclear cells (PBMCs), taken at new diagnosis, from a patient treated with antithyroid drugs. The source of these receptors is a woman in her twenties or thirties with Graves disease.

Only a few counts were recorded for this clonotype. V and J are TRBV11-2 and TRBJ2-2; no definite D call. CDR3 length: 15 residues. V gave up 1 base and J gave up 2 bases, with 8 bases separating them. Looked up from germline, CDR1 is SGHAT and CDR2 is FQNNGV. CDR3: CASSLGDANTGELFF. The CDR3 DNA reads as TGTGCCAGCAGCTTAGGAGATGCCAACACCGGGGAGCTGTTTTTT.

There are a few counts of this clonotype. The V and J genes are TRBV10-3 and TRBJ2-7; the D gene is possibly TRBD1 (5 bases). This CDR3 comprises 13 residues. V was shortened by 2 bases and J by 5 bases, with 10 bases between the two germline ends. In germline, CDR1 is ENHRY, CDR2 SYGVKD. CDR3 nucleotide sequence: TGTGCCATCAGTGAGGGTGGGGCGGACGAGCAGTACTTC. Encoded protein: CAISEGGADEQYF.

This clonotype was detected ten times or more. The genes are TRBV2 and TRBJ2-1; no definite D call. V was pared by 3 bases and J by 8 bases, with 8 bases between. The germline gives CDR1 SNHLY, CDR2 FYNNEI. The CDR3 has 12 residues. CDR3 DNA: TGTGCCAGCAGTGATCAGGTAGATGAGCAGTTCTTC. As protein: CASSDQVDEQFF. The full variable domain, its missing parts supplied by reference TRBV2 and TRBJ2-1, is EPEVTQTPSHQVTQMGQEVILRCVPISNHLYFYWYRQILGQKVEFLVSFYNNEISEKSEIFDDQFSVERPDGSNFTLKIRSTKLEDSAMYFCASSDQVDEQFFGPGTRLTVL.

The table lists this clonotype with a few counts. The V gene is TRBV9, the J gene TRBJ2-7; 7 bases agree with TRBD2. The germline V gene has CDR1 SGDLS and CDR2 YYNGEE. The CDR3 length is 14 residues. V shed 0 bases and J 3 bases; nucleotides not matched to a gene: 3. CDR3 sequence (DNA): TGTGCCAGCAGCGTAGCTGAGCGGGACTACGAGCAGTACTTC. Its protein product is CASSVAERDYEQYF.

This clonotype was seen repeatedly, ten times or more. The chain joins TRBV27 to TRBJ1-5; 11 bases are a match to TRBD1. The CDR3 contains 16 residues. The germline CDR1 and CDR2 sequences are MNHEY and SMNVEV (reference sequence). Trimming cost V 5 bases and J 0 bases; bases outside gene matches: 3. Written as DNA, the CDR3 is TGTGCCAGCAGTCCGGGGACAGGGGGTAGCAATCAGCCCCAGCATTTT. Residues: CASSPGTGGSNQPQHF.

This clonotype turned up a few times. The chain carries TRBV6-2 or TRBV6-3 and TRBJ1-1; D uncertain. Trimming stripped 6 bases from V and 5 bases from J, with 22 bases between. The CDR3 is 16 amino acids. Germline loops: CDR1 MNHEY, CDR2 SVGEGT. The DNA for the CDR3 is TGTGCCAGCAGCCTCCTGGAGCACTCGGGGAGAACTGAAGCTTTCTTT. This gives the protein CASSLLEHSGRTEAFF.

The chain combines TRBV4-1 with TRBJ2-2; D uncertain. From germline, CDR1 is MGHRA and CDR2 YSYEKL. The CDR3 covers 13 residues. The ends were cut back, 0 bases at V and 6 bases at J, with 5 bases in the middle. The CDR3 DNA is TGCGCCAGCAGCCAAGACAACCCCGGGGAGCTGTTTTTT. Translated, it gives CASSQDNPGELFF.

In its sample, this clonotype was seen many times. The chain joins TRBV6-1 to TRBJ2-2; D is uncertain. There are 15 residues in the CDR3. Germline V gives CDR1 MNHNS, CDR2 SASEGT. The germline V and J ends were trimmed by 5 bases and 0 bases, with 10 bases remaining between them. The CDR3 nucleotides are TGTGCCAGCAGTCCGGACGGATCGAACACCGGGGAGCTGTTTTTT. Translation gives CASSPDGSNTGELFF.

This clonotype was counted at least ten times. V and J are TRBV18 and TRBJ2-7, with a tentative D call TRBD1 (6 bases). This CDR3 contains 14 residues. With 6 bases removed from V and 3 bases from J, the gap between germline ends came to 15 bases. The germline CDR1 and CDR2 sequences are KGHSH and LQKENI. CDR3 residues: CASSPLRDNYEQYF. The CDR3 region has the DNA TGTGCCAGCTCCCCCCTCCGGGACAACTACGAGCAGTACTTC.

The CDR3 spells CASSPGVLAGQGGETQYF. CDR3 nucleotide sequence: TGTGCCAGCAGCCCAGGTGTACTAGCGGGACAGGGAGGGGAGACCCAGTACTTC. This chain uses TRBV7-3 with TRBJ2-5; perhaps TRBD2 as D (10 bases). This CDR3 has 18 residues. CDR1 is SGHTA and CDR2 is FQGTGA in the germline V gene. Trimming removed 5 bases at V and 5 bases at J, with 27 bases between.

V gene TRBV30 combines with J gene TRBJ1-1, with 7 bases matching TRBD1. V was clipped by 2 bases and J by 2 bases; unmatched bases: 2. There are 13 residues in the CDR3. In germline, CDR1 is GTSNPN, CDR2 SVGIG (reference sequence). In nucleotides, the CDR3 is TGTGCCTGGAGTAAGGGGGCAAACACTGAAGCTTTCTTT. Protein: CAWSKGANTEAFF.

This clonotype was found many times. CDR3 sequence: CASSRTSGGHNEQFF. The CDR3 DNA follows: TGTGCCAGCAGCCGAACTAGCGGGGGACACAATGAGCAGTTCTTC. The V gene is TRBV7-9, the J gene TRBJ2-1, with TRBD2 identical over 11 bases. The CDR3 runs 15 residues. V lost 5 bases, J lost 5 bases, and 5 bases stayed unmatched. The V gene's germline CDR1 is SEHNR and CDR2 FQNEAQ (reference sequence).

The chain uses TRBV6-2 or TRBV6-3 and TRBJ1-1; 7 bases line up with TRBD1. The CDR3 is 14 amino acids. V gave up 4 bases and J gave up 3 bases; unmatched junction bases: 5. Germline CDR1 and CDR2: MNHEY and SVGEGT. CDR3 in DNA: TGTGCCAGCAGTTCGGGACAGACTTACACTGAAGCTTTCTTT. The encoded protein is CASSSGQTYTEAFF.

The table lists this clonotype with many counts. The chain combines TRBV20-1 with TRBJ1-5, with D possibly TRBD1 on 5 matching bases. V dropped 0 bases and J dropped 4 bases, with 10 bases sitting between them. Germline CDR1 and CDR2: DFQATT and SNEGSKA (reference sequence). The CDR3 length is 14 residues. The CDR3 spells CSARDRQGNQPQHF. The CDR3 DNA follows: TGCAGTGCTAGAGATAGGCAGGGTAATCAGCCCCAGCATTTT.

This clonotype appeared many times. The chain is built from TRBV6-2 or TRBV6-3 and TRBJ2-1, with TRBD1 identical over 12 bases. Per the germline V gene, CDR1 is MNHEY and CDR2 is SVGEGT. The J segment lost 0 bases and the V segment lost 0 bases, leaving 6 bases of the junction unmatched. CDR3 length: 19 amino acids. The CDR3 reads CASSYSPGQGADSYNEQFF. CDR3 nucleotides: TGTGCCAGCAGTTACTCTCCGGGACAGGGGGCCGACTCCTACAATGAGCAGTTCTTC.

V gene TRBV30 combines with J gene TRBJ2-1; 9 bases map to TRBD2. J was trimmed by 0 bases and V by 1 base; bases with no gene match: 7. Germline lookup yields CDR1 GTSNPN and CDR2 SVGIG (reference sequence). The CDR3 length is 17 residues. The CDR3 coding sequence is TGTGCCTGGAGTGATATAGCGGGAGCTGGCTCCTACAATGAGCAGTTCTTC. It yields the protein CAWSDIAGAGSYNEQFF.

This clonotype was seen ten or more times. V and J are TRBV7-9 and TRBJ2-7; D unclear. The CDR3 sequence is 12 residues long. Per the germline V gene, CDR1 is SEHNR and CDR2 is FQNEAQ (reference sequence). V was clipped by 0 bases and J by 6 bases, with 6 bases between them. CDR3 sequence (DNA): TGTGCCAGCAGCTTAGCGGGTGGCGAGCAGTACTTC. Amino acids: CASSLAGGEQYF.

This clonotype was counted ten times or more. V and J are TRBV6-5 and TRBJ2-3; 7 nucleotides agree with TRBD2. V shed 1 base and J 1 base; nucleotides not matched to a gene: 11. Germline assignment: CDR1 MNHEY and CDR2 SVGAGI. This CDR3 has 18 residues. The CDR3 loop reads CASSYLSLVAGRTDTQYF. CDR3 DNA: TGTGCCAGCAGTTACTTATCTTTGGTAGCGGGTCGCACAGATACGCAGTATTTT.

The table lists this clonotype with a count of one. The chain carries TRBV7-8 and TRBJ2-2; 14 nucleotides line up with TRBD2. The CDR3 length is 20 residues. Trimming cost V 3 bases and J 5 bases; bases outside gene matches: 14. Germline V CDR1 and CDR2: SGHVS, FQNEAQ. CDR3: CASSFRPPGLAGAETGELFF. The CDR3 bases are TGTGCCAGCAGCTTCCGTCCACCGGGACTAGCGGGGGCGGAGACCGGGGAGCTGTTTTTT.

This clonotype appeared a few times. The chain has TRBV29-1 and TRBJ2-3, with TRBD2 matching 14 bases. The DNA end is a closer match to TRBJ2-5, so the J assignment may be wrong. This CDR3 is 15 amino acids long. Germline CDR1 and CDR2: SQVTM and ANQGSEA. CDR3 bases: TGCAGCGTTGGGGGGGGACTAGCGGGAGTCGAGACCCAGTACTTC. It codes for CSVGGGLAGVETQYF.

In its sample, this clonotype was seen many times. The V and J genes are TRBV12-3 or TRBV12-4 and TRBJ1-5; 9 bases align to TRBD1. CDR3 length: 15 residues. V was clipped by 6 bases and J by 5 bases; unmatched bases: 8. CDR3 DNA sequence: TGTGCCAGCAGGAGTGGGACAGGGATTTATCAGCCCCAGCATTTT. Translating gives CASRSGTGIYQPQHF.